Listed below are T cell receptor beta chains from one sample, sequenced in a study of cytomegalovirus exposure and HLA in healthy donors. Profiling relied on immunoSEQ multiplex PCR, and the TCRdb table lists in-frame clones only, not all of them. The sample consists of about 170,000 clones, approximately 85% of them appearing once. Sequenced: PBMCs. The receptors come from a man younger than 35 in good health and CMV-seropositive. Each CDR3 is given with its conserved first and last residue. D genes are given only for firm matches. Rows give clone size only sometimes, using once, few, many, or a class for an expanded clone.

V gene,D gene,clone size,J gene,CDR3 protein,CDR3 DNA
TRBV15,NA,NA,TRBJ2-5,CATSRDRGRQETQYF,TGTGCCACCAGCAGAGATAGAGGCAGACAAGAGACCCAGTACTTC
TRBV19,NA,NA,TRBJ2-7,CASMAGLGPSYEQYF,TGTGCCAGTATGGCGGGGTTGGGACCCTCCTACGAGCAGTACTTC
TRBV5-1,TRBD1,NA,TRBJ2-1,CASSLEGTGINEQFF,TGCGCCAGCAGCTTGGAGGGGACAGGGATCAATGAGCAGTTCTTC
TRBV5-3,NA,NA,TRBJ2-1,CARSLIGVYNEQFF,TGTGCCAGAAGCCTTATAGGGGTCTACAATGAGCAGTTCTTC
TRBV7-9,TRBD2,NA,TRBJ2-3,CASSSAGDADTQYF,TGTGCCAGCAGCTCTGCGGGGGACGCAGATACGCAGTATTTT
TRBV5-6,NA,NA,TRBJ1-2,CASSFPGYRHGYTF,TGTGCCAGCAGCTTTCCCGGGTATCGTCATGGCTACACCTTC
TRBV13,NA,NA,TRBJ2-1,CASFQRSSYNEQFF,TGTGCCAGCTTCCAGAGGAGCTCCTACAATGAGCAGTTCTTC
TRBV29-1,NA,NA,TRBJ2-5,CSVSPRAVEETQYF,TGCAGCGTTTCCCCCAGGGCAGTCGAAGAGACCCAGTACTTC
TRBV10-3,NA,few,TRBJ2-1,CASSSGTFDEQFF,TGTGCCAGCAGCTCCGGGACTTTCGATGAGCAGTTCTTC
TRBV7-9,NA,NA,TRBJ2-2,CASSFRGSGELFF,TGTGCCAGCAGCTTTAGGGGATCCGGGGAGCTGTTTTTT
TRBV9,NA,NA,TRBJ2-3,CASSVAQGLGTDTQYF,TGTGCCAGCAGCGTAGCTCAGGGGCTAGGGACAGATACGCAGTATTTT
TRBV27,NA,NA,TRBJ2-7,CASSLSLLSYEQYF,TGTGCCAGCAGTTTATCACTGTTATCCTACGAGCAGTACTTC
TRBV9,NA,NA,TRBJ2-1,CASSVGVLAYNEQFF,TGTGCCAGCAGCGTAGGGGTGCTAGCCTACAATGAGCAGTTCTTC
TRBV12-5,NA,NA,TRBJ2-7,CASGFGGNSGYEQYF,TGTGCTAGTGGTTTTGGAGGGAATTCGGGTTACGAGCAGTACTTC
TRBV5-1,NA,NA,TRBJ2-7,CASSSQGHSYEQYF,TGCGCCAGCAGCTCACAGGGACACTCCTACGAGCAGTACTTC
TRBV4-1,TRBD1,NA,TRBJ2-1,CASSPLRTGNPAAMGNEQFF,TGCGCCAGCAGCCCTCTCCGGACAGGGAATCCGGCAGCCATGGGCAATGAGCAGTTCTTC
TRBV6-5,NA,NA,TRBJ1-2,CASSYYLGVGYGYTF,TGTGCCAGCAGTTACTACCTAGGGGTCGGCTATGGCTACACCTTC
TRBV6-1,NA,NA,TRBJ2-3,CASRGWAGYTDTQYF,TGTGCCAGCAGAGGTTGGGCAGGTTACACAGATACGCAGTATTTT
TRBV7-9,NA,once,TRBJ1-1,CASSLQGNTEAFF,TGTGCCAGCAGCTTGCAGGGGAACACTGAAGCTTTCTTT
TRBV4-3,TRBD1,NA,TRBJ1-2,CASSQDRGAGGYGGYTF,TGCGCCAGCAGCCAAGATCGGGGGGCAGGGGGCTACGGTGGCTACACCTTC
TRBV11-3,TRBD1,NA,TRBJ2-7,CASSLGDSPLGQYF,TGTGCCAGCAGCTTAGGGGACAGCCCCCTGGGGCAGTACTTC
TRBV11-2,TRBD2,NA,TRBJ2-3,CASSLETSGNTDTQYF,TGTGCCAGCAGCTTAGAGACTAGCGGCAACACAGATACGCAGTATTTT
TRBV4-3,NA,NA,TRBJ2-7,CASSQEAAAESYEQYF,TGCGCCAGCAGCCAAGAGGCAGCGGCAGAGTCCTACGAGCAGTACTTC
TRBV19,TRBD1,NA,TRBJ2-3,CAGATTGDGTDTQYF,TGTGCCGGGGCAACCACAGGGGACGGCACAGATACGCAGTATTTT
TRBV11-3,NA,NA,TRBJ2-7,CASSQYRADEQYF,TGTGCCAGCAGCCAGTACAGGGCGGACGAGCAGTACTTC
TRBV5-6,TRBD1,NA,TRBJ1-2,CASSLDRGYGYTF,TGTGCCAGCAGCCTGGACAGGGGCTATGGCTACACCTTC
TRBV27,NA,NA,TRBJ1-4,CASSLQGGGKLFF,TGTGCCAGCAGTTTACAGGGAGGGGGAAAACTGTTTTTT
TRBV5-1,TRBD2,NA,TRBJ2-7,CASGSGAGVPPEQYF,TGCGCCAGCGGTAGCGGAGCGGGGGTCCCCCCAGAGCAGTACTTC